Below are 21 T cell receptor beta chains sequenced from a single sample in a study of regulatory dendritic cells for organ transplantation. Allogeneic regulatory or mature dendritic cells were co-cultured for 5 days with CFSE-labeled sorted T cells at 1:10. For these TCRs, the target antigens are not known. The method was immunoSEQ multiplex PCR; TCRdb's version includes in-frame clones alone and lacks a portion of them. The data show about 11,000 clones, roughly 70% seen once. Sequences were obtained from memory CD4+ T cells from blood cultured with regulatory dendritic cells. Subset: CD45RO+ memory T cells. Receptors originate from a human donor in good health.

The CDR3 here is CASSFIQVSGANVLTF. Here the CDR3 DNA reads TGTGCCAGCAGCTTCATACAGGTCTCTGGGGCCAACGTCCTGACTTTC. The rearrangement uses TRBV7-2 and TRBJ2-6; tentatively, D is TRBD1 (5 bases). Trimming removed 3 bases from V and 0 bases from J, with 9 bases in between. The CDR3 is 16 residues long. Germline V gene sequence: CDR1 SGHTA, CDR2 FQGNSA.

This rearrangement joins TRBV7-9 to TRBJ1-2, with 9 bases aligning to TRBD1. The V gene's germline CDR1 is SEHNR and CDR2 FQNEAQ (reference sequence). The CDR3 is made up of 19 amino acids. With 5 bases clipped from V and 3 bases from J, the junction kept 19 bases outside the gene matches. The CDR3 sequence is CASSLTIGTGPLRDYGYTF. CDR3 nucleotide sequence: TGTGCCAGCAGCCTAACGATCGGGACAGGGCCTCTTAGGGACTATGGCTACACCTTC.

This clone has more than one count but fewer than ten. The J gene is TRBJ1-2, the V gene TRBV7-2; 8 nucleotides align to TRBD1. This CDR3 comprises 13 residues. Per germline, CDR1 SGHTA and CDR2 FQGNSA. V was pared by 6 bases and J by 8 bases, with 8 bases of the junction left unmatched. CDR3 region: CASSYTTGAGYTF. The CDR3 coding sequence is TGTGCCAGCAGTTATACGACAGGGGCCGGCTACACCTTC.

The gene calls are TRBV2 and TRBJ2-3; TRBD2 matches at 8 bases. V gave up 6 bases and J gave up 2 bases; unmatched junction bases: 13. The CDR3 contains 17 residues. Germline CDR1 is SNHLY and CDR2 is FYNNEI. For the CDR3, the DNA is TGTGCCAGCAGAGCCCCTGGGCGGGGGGTTAACACAGATACGCAGTATTTT. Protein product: CASRAPGRGVNTDTQYF.

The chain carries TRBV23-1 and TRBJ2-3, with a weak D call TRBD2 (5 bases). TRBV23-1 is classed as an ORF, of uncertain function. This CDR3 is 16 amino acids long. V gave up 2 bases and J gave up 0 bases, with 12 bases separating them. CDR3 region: CASSQGRGDSTDTQYF. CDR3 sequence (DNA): TGCGCCAGCAGTCAAGGGAGAGGAGATAGCACAGATACGCAGTATTTT.

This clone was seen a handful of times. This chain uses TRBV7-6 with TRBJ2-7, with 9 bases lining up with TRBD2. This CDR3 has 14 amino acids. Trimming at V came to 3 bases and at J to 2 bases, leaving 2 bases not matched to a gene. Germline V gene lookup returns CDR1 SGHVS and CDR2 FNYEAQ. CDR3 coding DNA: TGTGCCAGCAGCTTGGGCGGGGGGGCCTACGAGCAGTACTTC. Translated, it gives CASSLGGGAYEQYF.

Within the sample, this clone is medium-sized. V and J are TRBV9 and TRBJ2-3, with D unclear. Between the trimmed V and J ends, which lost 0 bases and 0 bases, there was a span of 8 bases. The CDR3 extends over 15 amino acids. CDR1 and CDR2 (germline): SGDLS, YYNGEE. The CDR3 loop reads CASSVVPGSTDTQYF. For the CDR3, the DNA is TGTGCCAGCAGCGTAGTGCCGGGTAGCACAGATACGCAGTATTTT.

Written as DNA, the CDR3 is TGTGCCAGCAGTTTAGTTCAGGGGGCAGGCACTGAAGCTTTCTTT. It is translated as CASSLVQGAGTEAFF. This chain uses TRBV28 with TRBJ1-1, with 8 positions matching TRBD1. V gave up 2 bases and J gave up 4 bases; unmatched junction bases: 6. Germline CDR1 MDHEN, CDR2 SYDVKM. CDR3 length equals 15 residues.

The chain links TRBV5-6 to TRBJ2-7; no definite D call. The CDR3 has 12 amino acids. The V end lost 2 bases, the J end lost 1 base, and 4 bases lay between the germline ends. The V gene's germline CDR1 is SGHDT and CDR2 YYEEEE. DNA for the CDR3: TGTGCCAGCAGCTTCCGGTCCTACGAGCAGTACTTC. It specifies CASSFRSYEQYF.

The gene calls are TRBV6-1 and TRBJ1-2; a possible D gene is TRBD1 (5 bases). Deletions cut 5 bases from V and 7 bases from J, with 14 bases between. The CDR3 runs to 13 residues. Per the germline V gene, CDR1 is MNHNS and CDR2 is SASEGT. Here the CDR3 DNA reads TGTGCCAGCAGTATTGACAGTGGCAGTGGCTACACCTTC. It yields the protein CASSIDSGSGYTF.

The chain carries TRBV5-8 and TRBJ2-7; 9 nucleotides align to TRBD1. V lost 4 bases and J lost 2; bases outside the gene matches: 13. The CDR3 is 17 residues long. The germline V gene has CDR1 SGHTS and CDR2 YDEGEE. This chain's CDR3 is CASSPGQGWRGAYEQYF. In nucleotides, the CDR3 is TGTGCCAGCAGCCCGGGACAGGGTTGGCGTGGAGCCTACGAGCAGTACTTC.

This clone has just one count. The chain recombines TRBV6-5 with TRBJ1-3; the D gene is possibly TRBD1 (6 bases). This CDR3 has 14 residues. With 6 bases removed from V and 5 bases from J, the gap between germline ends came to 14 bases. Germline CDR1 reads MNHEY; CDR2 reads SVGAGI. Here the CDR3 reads CASRKDRGRNTIYF. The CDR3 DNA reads TGTGCCAGCAGAAAGGACAGAGGAAGAAACACCATATATTTT.

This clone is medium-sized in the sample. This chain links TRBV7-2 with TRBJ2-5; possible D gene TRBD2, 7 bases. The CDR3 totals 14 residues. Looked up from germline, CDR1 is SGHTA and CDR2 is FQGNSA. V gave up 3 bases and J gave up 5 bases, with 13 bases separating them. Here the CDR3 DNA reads TGTGCCAGCAGCTTGGGGGGGGGCCGGGAGACCCAGTACTTC. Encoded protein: CASSLGGGRETQYF.

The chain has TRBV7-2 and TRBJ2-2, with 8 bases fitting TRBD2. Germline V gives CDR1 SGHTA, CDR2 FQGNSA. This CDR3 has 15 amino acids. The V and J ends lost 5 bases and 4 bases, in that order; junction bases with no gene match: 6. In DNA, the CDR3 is TGTGCCAGCAGCCCCACGGGGGGGCCCACCGGGGAGCTGTTTTTT. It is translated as CASSPTGGPTGELFF.

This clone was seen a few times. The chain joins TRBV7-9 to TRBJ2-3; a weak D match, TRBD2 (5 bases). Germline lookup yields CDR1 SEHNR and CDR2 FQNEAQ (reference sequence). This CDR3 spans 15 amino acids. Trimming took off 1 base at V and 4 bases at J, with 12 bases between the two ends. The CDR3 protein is CASSLVGLEADTQYF. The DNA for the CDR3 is TGTGCCAGCAGCTTAGTAGGGTTGGAGGCAGATACGCAGTATTTT.

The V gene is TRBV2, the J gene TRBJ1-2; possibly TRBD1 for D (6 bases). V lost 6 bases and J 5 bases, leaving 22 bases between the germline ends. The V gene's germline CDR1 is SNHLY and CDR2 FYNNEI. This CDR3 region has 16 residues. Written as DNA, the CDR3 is TGTGCCAGCAGCCAACTCGGACAGACACAAGAATATGGCTACACCTTC. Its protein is CASSQLGQTQEYGYTF.

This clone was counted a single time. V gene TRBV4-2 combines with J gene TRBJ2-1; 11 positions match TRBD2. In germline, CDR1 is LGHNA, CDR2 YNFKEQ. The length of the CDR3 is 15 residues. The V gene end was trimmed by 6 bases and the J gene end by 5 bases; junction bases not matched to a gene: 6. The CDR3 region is CASRDIAGGNNEQFF. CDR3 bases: TGTGCCAGCAGGGACATAGCGGGGGGGAACAATGAGCAGTTCTTC.

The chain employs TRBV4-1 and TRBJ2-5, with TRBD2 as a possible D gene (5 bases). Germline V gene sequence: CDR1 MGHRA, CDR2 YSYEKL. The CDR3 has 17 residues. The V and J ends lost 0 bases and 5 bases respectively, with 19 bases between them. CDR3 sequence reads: CASSQDGNIGLAETQYF. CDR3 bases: TGCGCCAGCAGCCAAGACGGGAATATCGGGCTAGCTGAGACCCAGTACTTC.

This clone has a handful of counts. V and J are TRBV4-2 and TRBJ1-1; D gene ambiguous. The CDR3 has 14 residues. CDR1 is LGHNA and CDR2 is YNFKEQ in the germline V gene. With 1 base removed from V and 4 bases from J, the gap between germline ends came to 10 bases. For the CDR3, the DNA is TGTGCCAGCAGCCAAGGTGGAGGAGTCACTGAAGCTTTCTTT. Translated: CASSQGGGVTEAFF.

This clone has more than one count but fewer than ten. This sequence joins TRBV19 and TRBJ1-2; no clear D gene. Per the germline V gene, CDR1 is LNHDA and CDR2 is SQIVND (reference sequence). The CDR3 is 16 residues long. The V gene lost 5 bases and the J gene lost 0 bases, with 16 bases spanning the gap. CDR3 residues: CASSPQHGTTNYGYTF. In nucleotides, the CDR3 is TGTGCCAGTAGTCCTCAACACGGCACTACTAACTATGGCTACACCTTC. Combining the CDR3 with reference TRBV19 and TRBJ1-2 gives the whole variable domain DGGITQSPKYLFRKEGQNVTLSCEQNLNHDAMYWYRQDPGQGLRLIYYSQIVNDFQKGDIAEGYSVSREKKESFPLTVTSAQKNPTAFYLCASSPQHGTTNYGYTFGSGTRLTVV.

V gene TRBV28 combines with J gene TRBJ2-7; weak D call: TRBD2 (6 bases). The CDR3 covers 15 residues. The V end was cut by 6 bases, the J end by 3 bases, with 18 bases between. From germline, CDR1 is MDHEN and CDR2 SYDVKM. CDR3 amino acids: CASSQSPLRGYEQYF. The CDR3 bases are TGTGCCAGCAGCCAATCACCCTTGCGGGGCTACGAGCAGTACTTC.